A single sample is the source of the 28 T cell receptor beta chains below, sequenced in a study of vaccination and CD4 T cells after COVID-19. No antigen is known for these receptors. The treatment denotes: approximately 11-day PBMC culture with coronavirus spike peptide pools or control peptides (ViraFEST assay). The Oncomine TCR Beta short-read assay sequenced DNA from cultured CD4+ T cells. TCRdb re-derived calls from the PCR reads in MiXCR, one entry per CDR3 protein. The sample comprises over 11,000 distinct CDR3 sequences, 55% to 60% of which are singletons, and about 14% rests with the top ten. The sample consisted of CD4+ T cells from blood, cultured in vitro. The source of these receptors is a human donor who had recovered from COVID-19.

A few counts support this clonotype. The CDR3 region has the DNA TGTGCCAGTCGCAGAACCCAAATTGAGCGCGAGCAGTACTTC. It codes for CASRRTQIEREQYF. The chain carries TRBV19 and TRBJ2-7, with unresolved D. Trimming removed 8 bases at V and 6 bases at J, with 20 bases between. The germline V gene has CDR1 LNHDA and CDR2 SQIVND (reference sequence). The CDR3 length is 14 residues.

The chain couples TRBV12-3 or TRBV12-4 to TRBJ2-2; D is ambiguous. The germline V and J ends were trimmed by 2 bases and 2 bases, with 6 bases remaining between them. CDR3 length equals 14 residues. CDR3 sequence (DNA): TGTGCCAGCAGTTTATTCCTAAACACCGGGGAGCTGTTTTTT. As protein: CASSLFLNTGELFF.

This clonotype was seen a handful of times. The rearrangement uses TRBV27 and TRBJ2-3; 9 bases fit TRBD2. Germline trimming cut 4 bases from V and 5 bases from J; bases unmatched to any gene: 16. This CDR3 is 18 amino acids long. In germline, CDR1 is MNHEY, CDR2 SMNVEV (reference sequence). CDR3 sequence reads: CASSSPSLREGAVDTQYF. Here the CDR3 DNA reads TGTGCCAGCAGTTCCCCTAGCTTGCGGGAGGGCGCCGTAGATACGCAGTATTTT.

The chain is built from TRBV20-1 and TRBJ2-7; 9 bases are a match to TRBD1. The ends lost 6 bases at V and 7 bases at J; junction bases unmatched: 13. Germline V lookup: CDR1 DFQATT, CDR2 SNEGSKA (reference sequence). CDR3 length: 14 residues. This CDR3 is CSAPMTGGNVEQYF. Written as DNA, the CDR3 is TGCAGTGCACCGATGACAGGGGGGAATGTAGAGCAGTACTTC.

This CDR3 reads CASGRQPQHF. The CDR3 DNA reads as TGTGCCAGCGGTCGTCAGCCCCAGCATTTT. V is TRBV28 and J is TRBJ1-5; no firm D call. This CDR3 has 10 residues. Germline V gene sequence: CDR1 MDHEN, CDR2 SYDVKM. Trimming left V 8 bases short and J 6 bases short, with 5 bases between. The full variable domain, in which reference TRBV28 and TRBJ1-5 provide the parts outside the CDR3, is DVKVTQSSRYLVKRTGEKVFLECVQDMDHENMFWYRQDPGLGLRLIYFSYDVKMKEKGDIPEGYSVSREKKERFSLILESASTNQTSMYLCASGRQPQHFGDGTRLSIL.

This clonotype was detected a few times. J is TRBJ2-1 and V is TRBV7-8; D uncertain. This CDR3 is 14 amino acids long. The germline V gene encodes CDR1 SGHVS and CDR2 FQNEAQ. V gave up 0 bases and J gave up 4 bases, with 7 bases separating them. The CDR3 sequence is CASSLAHLYNEQFF. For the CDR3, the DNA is TGTGCCAGCAGCTTAGCGCACTTGTACAATGAGCAGTTCTTC.

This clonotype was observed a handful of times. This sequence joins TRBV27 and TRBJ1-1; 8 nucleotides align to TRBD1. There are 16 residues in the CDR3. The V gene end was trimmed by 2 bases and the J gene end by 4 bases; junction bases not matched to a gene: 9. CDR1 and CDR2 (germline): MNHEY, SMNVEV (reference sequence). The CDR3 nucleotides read TGTGCCAGCAGTTTACTGACAGGGGCGAGTGGCACTGAAGCTTTCTTT. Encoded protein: CASSLLTGASGTEAFF.

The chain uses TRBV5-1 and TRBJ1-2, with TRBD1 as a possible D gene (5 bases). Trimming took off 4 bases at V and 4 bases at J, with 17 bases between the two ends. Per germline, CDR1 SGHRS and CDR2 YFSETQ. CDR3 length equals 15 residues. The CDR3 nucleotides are TGCGCCAGCAGCCCGATGGGACGGTCCTTCTATGGCTACACCTTC. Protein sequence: CASSPMGRSFYGYTF. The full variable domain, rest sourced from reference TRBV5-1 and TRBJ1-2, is KAGVTQTPRYLIKTRGQQVTLSCSPISGHRSVSWYQQTPGQGLQFLFEYFSETQRNKGNFPGRFSGRQFSNSRSEMNVSTLELGDSALYLCASSPMGRSFYGYTFGSGTRLTVV.

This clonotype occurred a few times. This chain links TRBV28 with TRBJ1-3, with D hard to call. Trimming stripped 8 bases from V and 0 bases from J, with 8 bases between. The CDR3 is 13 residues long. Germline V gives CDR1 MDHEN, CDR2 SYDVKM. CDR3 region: CASRRPSGNTIYF. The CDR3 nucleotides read TGTGCCAGCCGGCGACCCTCTGGAAACACCATATATTTT.

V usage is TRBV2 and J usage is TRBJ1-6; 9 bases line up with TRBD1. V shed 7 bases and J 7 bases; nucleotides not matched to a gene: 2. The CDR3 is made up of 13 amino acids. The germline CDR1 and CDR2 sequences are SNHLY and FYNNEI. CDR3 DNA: TGTGCCAGCAAAGACAGGGGGAATTCACCCCTCCACTTT. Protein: CASKDRGNSPLHF.

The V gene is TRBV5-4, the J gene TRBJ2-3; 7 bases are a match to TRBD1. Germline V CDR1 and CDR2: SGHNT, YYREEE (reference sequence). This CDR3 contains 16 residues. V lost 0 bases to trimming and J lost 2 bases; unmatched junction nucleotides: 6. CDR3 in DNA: TGTGCCAGCAGCTTGGGGTACAGGGGTGACACAGATACGCAGTATTTT. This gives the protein CASSLGYRGDTDTQYF.

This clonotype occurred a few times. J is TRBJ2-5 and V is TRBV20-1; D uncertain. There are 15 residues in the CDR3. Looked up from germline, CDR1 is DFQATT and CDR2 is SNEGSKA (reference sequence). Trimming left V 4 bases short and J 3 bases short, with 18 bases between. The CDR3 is CSANPGQKTEETQYF. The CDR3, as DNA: TGCAGTGCTAACCCGGGTCAGAAAACCGAAGAGACCCAGTACTTC.

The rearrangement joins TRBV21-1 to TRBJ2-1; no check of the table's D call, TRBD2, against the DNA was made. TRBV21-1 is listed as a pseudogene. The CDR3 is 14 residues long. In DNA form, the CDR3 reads TGTGCCAGCAGCAAACCGGGACTAGTCCATGAGCAGTTCTTC. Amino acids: CASSKPGLVHEQFF.

The CDR3 sequence is CASSPGLAGGQETQYF. The CDR3, as DNA: TGTGCCAGCAGCCCGGGACTAGCGGGCGGACAAGAGACCCAGTACTTC. The rearrangement links TRBV7-3 to TRBJ2-5, with 12 bases identical to TRBD2. The V segment lost 5 bases and the J segment 2 bases; nucleotides outside the gene matches: 6. CDR3 length: 16 residues. Germline V gene data show CDR1 as SGHTA and CDR2 as FQGTGA.

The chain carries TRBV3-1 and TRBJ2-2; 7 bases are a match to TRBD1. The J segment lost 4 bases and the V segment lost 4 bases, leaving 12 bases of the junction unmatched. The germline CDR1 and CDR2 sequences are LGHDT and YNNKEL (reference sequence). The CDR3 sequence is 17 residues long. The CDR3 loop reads CASSLQTGSTATGELFF. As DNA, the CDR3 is TGTGCCAGCAGCCTCCAGACAGGGTCCACCGCCACCGGGGAGCTGTTTTTT.

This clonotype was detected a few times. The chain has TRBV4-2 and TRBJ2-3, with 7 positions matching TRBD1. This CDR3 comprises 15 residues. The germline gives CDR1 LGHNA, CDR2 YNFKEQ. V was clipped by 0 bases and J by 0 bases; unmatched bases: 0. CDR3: CASSQDRGSTDTQYF. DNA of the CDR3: TGTGCCAGCAGCCAAGACAGGGGGAGCACAGATACGCAGTATTTT.

The CDR3 bases are TGCAGTGCTAGACGGGACAGGGATGAAAAACTGTTTTTT. It codes for CSARRDRDEKLFF. The V and J genes are TRBV20-1 and TRBJ1-4; 9 bases line up with TRBD1. The CDR3 is 13 residues long. V trimming: 2 bases; J trimming: 6 bases; junction bases outside the gene matches: 1. Germline-derived CDR1 and CDR2 are DFQATT and SNEGSKA (reference sequence).

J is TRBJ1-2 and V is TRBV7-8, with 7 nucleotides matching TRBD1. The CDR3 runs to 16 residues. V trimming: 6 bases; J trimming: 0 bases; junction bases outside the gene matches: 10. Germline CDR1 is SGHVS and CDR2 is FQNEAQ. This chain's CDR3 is CASSGTAPQSNYGYTF. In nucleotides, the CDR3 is TGTGCCAGCAGTGGGACAGCGCCACAATCTAACTATGGCTACACCTTC.

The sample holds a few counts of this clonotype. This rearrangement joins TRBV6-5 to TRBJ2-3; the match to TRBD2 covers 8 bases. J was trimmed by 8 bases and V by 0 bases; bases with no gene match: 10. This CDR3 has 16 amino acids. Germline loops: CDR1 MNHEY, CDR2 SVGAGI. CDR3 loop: CASSYSTASGSSTQYF. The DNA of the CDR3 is TGTGCCAGCAGTTACTCGACAGCGAGCGGGAGCTCTACGCAGTATTTT.

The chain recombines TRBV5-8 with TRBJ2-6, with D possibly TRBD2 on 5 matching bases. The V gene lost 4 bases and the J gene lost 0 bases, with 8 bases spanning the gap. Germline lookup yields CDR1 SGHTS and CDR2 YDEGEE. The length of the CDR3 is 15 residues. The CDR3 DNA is TGTGCCAGCAGCCCGGGGAACTCTGGGGCCAACGTCCTGACTTTC. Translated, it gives CASSPGNSGANVLTF.

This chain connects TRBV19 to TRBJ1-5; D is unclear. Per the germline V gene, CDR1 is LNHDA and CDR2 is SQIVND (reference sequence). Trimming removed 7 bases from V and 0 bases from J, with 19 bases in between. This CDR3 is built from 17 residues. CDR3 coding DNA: TGTGCCAGTACCCCTTCGGGCGGGGTCTATAGCAATCAGCCCCAGCATTTT. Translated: CASTPSGGVYSNQPQHF.

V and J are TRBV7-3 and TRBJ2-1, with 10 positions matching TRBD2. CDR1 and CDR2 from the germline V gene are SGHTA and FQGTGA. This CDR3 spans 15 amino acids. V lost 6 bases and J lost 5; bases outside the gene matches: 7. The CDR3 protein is CASSRTSGNHNEQFF. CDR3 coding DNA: TGTGCCAGCAGTCGGACTAGCGGTAATCACAATGAGCAGTTCTTC.

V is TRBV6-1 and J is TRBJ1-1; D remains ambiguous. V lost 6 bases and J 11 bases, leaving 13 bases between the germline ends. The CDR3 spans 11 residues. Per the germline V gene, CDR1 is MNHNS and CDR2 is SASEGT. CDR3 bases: TGTGCCAGCAGCTCCCGATCGGCGGCTTTCTTT. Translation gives CASSSRSAAFF.

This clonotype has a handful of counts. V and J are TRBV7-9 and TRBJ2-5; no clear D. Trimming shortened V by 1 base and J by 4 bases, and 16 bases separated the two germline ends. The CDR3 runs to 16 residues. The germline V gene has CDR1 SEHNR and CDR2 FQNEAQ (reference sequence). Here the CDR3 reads CASSLGWSKVGETQYF. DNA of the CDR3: TGTGCCAGCAGCTTAGGGTGGTCCAAGGTGGGAGAGACCCAGTACTTC. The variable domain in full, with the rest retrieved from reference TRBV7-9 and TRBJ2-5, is DTGVSQNPRHKITKRGQNVTFRCDPISEHNRLYWYRQTLGQGPEFLTYFQNEAQLEKSRLLSDRFSAERPKGSFSTLEIQRTEQGDSAMYLCASSLGWSKVGETQYFGPGTRLLVL.

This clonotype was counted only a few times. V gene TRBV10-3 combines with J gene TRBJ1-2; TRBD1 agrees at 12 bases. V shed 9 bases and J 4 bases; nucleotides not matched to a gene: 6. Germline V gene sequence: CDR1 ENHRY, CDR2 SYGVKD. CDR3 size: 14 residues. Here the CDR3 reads CAITGTGGGYGYTF. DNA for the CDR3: TGTGCCATTACCGGGACAGGGGGCGGCTATGGCTACACCTTC.

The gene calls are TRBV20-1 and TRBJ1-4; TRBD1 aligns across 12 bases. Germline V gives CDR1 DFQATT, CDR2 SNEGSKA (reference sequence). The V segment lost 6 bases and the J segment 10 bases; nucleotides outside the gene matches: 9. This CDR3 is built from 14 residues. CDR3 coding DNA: TGCAGTGCCAGGGGACAGGGGGCTGAAGGAAAACTGTTTTTT. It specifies CSARGQGAEGKLFF.

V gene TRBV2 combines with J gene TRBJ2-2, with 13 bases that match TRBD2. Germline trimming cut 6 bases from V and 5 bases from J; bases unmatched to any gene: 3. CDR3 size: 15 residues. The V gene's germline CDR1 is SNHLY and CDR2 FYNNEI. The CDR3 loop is CASRRTSGSTGELFF. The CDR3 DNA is TGTGCCAGCAGAAGGACTAGCGGGAGTACCGGGGAGCTGTTTTTT.

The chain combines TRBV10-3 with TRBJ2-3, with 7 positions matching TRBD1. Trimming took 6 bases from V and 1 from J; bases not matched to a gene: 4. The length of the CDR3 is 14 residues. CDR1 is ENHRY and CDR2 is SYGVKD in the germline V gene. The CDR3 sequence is CAISLGQGTDTQYF. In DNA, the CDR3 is TGTGCCATCAGCTTAGGACAGGGCACAGATACGCAGTATTTT.